This T cell receptor beta chain was retrieved from a study of blood T cell repertoires in COVID-19. The overall study: COVID-19 samples from acute and convalescent phases originated in the United States, Italy and Spain.

Original handling: Counts of nucleated cells, estimated from reference gene primer amplification, were obtained. Profiling relied on immunoSEQ multiplex PCR, and the TCRdb table lists in-frame clones only, not all of them. For V, J and clone size, that table is used; D and trimming come from the DNA. The sample records approximately 50,000 clones, around nine tenths being singletons. The junction had 7 bases not matched to a gene; V was cut back by 4 bases and J by 5 bases. The CDR3 covers 14 residues. CDR1 is SQVTM, CDR2 ANQGSEA, per germline. The chain uses TRBV29-1 and TRBJ2-1; 8 nucleotides agree with TRBD2. The clonotype comes from a man aged 65 to 79 with acute or convalescent COVID-19. Sequenced sample: peripheral blood. The CDR3 loop reads CSVVGWRGDNEQFF. The DNA of the CDR3 is TGCAGCGTTGTAGGTTGGCGGGGGGACAATGAGCAGTTCTTC.